This TCR beta chain was recovered during a study of blood T cell repertoires in COVID-19. About the study: From T cells, B-cell-depleted T cells, or PBMCs came the material, which was cDNA or gDNA.

The CDR3 sequence is 12 residues long. The germline V gene encodes CDR1 GTSNPN and CDR2 SVGIG (reference sequence). Deletions cut 5 bases from V and 2 bases from J, with 6 bases between. In the original processing: Amplification from reference gene primers served as the basis for estimated nucleated cell counts. Profiling relied on immunoSEQ multiplex PCR, and the TCRdb table lists in-frame clones only, not all of them. That table is the source of V, J and clone size, and D and trimming were worked out from the DNA. The sample records over 250,000 clones, 88% being singletons. The sequenced material came from peripheral blood. This chain links TRBV30 with TRBJ1-4, with D unclear. The source of this sequence is a woman aged 25 to 39 with acute or convalescent COVID-19. The CDR3 DNA follows: TGTGCCTGGCAGCGTACTAATGAAAAACTGTTTTTT. Translated: CAWQRTNEKLFF.